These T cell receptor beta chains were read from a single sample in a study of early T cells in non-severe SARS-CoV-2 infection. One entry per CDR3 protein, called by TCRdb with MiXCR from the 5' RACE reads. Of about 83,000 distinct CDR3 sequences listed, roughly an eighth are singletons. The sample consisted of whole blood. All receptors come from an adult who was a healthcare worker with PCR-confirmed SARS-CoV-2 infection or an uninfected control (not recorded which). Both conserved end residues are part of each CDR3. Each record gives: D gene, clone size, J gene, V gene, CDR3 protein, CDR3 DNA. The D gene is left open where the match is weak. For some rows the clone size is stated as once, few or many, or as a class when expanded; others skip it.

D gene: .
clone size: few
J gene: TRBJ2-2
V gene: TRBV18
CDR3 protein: CASSPGTPPNTGELFF
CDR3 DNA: TGTGCCAGCTCACCCGGGACTCCACCGAACACCGGGGAGCTGTTTTTT

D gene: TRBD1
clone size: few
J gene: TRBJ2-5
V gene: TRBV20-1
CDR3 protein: CSAPNRQGQETQYF
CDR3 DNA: TGCAGTGCGCCGAATAGACAGGGACAAGAGACCCAGTACTTC

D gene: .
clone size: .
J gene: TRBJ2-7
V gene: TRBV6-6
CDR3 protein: CASSEQGTYEQYF
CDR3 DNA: TGTGCCAGCAGTGAACAGGGAACCTACGAGCAGTACTTC

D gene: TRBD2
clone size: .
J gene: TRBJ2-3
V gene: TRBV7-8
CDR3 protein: CASSLLAGRTDTQYF
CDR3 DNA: TGTGCCAGCAGCCTCCTAGCGGGGCGCACAGATACGCAGTATTTT

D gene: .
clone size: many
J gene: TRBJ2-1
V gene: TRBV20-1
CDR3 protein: CSARMRDASYNEQFF
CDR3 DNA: TGCAGTGCTAGAATGCGGGACGCCTCCTACAATGAGCAGTTCTTC

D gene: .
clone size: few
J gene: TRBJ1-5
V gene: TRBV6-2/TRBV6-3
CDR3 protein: CASSYSSDVQPQHF
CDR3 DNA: TGTGCCAGCAGTTACTCGAGTGACGTTCAGCCCCAGCATTTT

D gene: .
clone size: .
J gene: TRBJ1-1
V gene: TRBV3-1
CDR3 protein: CASSKHGNTEAFF
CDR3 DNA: TGTGCCAGCAGCAAACACGGAAACACTGAAGCTTTCTTT

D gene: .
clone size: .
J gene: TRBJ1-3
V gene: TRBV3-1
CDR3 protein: CASSQGPYSGNTIYF
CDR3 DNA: TGTGCCAGCAGCCAGGGACCGTACTCTGGAAACACCATATATTTT

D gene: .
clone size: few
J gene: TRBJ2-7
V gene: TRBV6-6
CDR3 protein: CASSYRRVYEQYF
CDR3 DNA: TGTGCCAGCAGTTACCGCAGGGTCTACGAGCAGTACTTC

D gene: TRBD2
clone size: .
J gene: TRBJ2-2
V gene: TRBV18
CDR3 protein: CASSPYSGLAGTGELFF
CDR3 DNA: TGTGCCAGCTCACCGTATTCCGGACTAGCGGGAACCGGGGAGCTGTTTTTT